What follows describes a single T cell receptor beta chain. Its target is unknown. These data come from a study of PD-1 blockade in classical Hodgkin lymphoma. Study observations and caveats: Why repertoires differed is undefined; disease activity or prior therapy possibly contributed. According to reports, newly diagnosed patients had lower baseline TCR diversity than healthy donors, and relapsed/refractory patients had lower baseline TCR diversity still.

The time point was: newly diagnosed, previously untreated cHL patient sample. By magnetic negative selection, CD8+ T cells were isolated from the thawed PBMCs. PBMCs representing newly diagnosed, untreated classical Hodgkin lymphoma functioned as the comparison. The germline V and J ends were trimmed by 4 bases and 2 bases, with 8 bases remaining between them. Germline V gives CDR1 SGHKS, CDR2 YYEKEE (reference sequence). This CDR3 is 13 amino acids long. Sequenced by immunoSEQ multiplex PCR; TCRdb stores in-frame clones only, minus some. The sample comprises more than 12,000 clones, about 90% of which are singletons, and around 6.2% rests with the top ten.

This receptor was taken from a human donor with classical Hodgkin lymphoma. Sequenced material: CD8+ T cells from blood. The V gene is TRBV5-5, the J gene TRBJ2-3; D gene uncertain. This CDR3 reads CASSHQYTDTQYF. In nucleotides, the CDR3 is TGTGCCAGCAGCCACCAATACACAGATACGCAGTATTTT.